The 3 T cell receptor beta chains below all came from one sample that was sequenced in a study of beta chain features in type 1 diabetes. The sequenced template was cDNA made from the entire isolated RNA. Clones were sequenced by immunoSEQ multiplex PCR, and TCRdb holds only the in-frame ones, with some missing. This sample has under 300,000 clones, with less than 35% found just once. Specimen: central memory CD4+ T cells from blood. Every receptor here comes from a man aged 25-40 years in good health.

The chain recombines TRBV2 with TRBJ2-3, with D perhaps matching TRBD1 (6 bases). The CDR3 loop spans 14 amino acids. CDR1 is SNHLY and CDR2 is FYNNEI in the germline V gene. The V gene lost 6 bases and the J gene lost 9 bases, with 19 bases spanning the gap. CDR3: CASSRTAAGETQYF. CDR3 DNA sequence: TGTGCCAGCAGCCGGACAGCGGCAGGGGAAACGCAGTATTTT.

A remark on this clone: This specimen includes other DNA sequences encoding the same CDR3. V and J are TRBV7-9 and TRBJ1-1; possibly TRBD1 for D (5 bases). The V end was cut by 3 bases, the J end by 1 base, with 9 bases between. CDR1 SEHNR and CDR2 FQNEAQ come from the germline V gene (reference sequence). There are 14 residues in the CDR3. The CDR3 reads CASSLSTGNTEAFF. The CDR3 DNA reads TGTGCCAGCAGCTTGTCCACAGGGAACACTGAAGCTTTCTTT.

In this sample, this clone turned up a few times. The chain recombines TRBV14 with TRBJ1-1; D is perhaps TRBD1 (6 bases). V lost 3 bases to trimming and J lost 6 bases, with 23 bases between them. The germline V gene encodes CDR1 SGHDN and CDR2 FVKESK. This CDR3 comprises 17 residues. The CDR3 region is CASSHLGTLAGRAEAFF. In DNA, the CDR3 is TGTGCCAGCAGCCACCTGGGGACATTGGCAGGGAGGGCTGAAGCTTTCTTT. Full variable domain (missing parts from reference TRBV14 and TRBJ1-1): EAGVTQFPSHSVIEKGQTVTLRCDPISGHDNLYWYRRVMGKEIKFLLHFVKESKQDESGMPNNRFLAERTGGTYSTLKVQPAELEDSGVYFCASSHLGTLAGRAEAFFGQGTRLTVV.